The present entry profiles one T cell receptor beta chain with its context. Profiled with immunoSEQ multiplex PCR; TCRdb holds only in-frame clones, not every one. The sample lists some 25,000 clones, roughly 86% occurring once. The data were taken from a study of ipilimumab plus nivolumab after autologous stem cell transplantation. V lost 2 bases and J lost 7; bases outside the gene matches: 8. Germline V gene lookup returns CDR1 MNHEY and CDR2 SMNVEV (reference sequence). CDR3 length: 15 amino acids. Patients got ipilimumab 1 mg/kg beginning 14 to 28 days post-transplant. The receptor was derived from a male donor with diffuse large B-cell lymphoma. The chain uses TRBV27 and TRBJ1-5; TRBD1 agrees at 7 bases. The sample was PBMCs, taken in a trial of ipilimumab plus nivolumab as post-transplant consolidation. CDR3 in amino acids: CASSLRQGELQPQHF. The CDR3 DNA reads TGTGCCAGCAGTTTAAGGCAGGGGGAATTACAGCCCCAGCATTTT.